This T cell receptor (beta chain) was captured in a study of blood T cell repertoires in COVID-19 (TCRdb year 2020). Describing the broader study: Collaborator samples came from the United States, Italy and Spain and covered acute and convalescent phases of COVID-19. The material from the prospective study consisted of cDNA or gDNA derived from T cells, B-cell-depleted T cells, or PBMCs. Deeply sampled blood TCRbeta repertoires from subjects exposed to, actively infected with, or recovered from COVID-19 were included in the dataset. A freely available public database, intended as a resource for researchers studying the immune response to SARS-CoV-2, is where the repertoires were released. Samples came from the ongoing ImmuneRACE study (first 160 participants) plus 1,254 subjects from 6 global collaborators. Sample metadata almost always included a de-identified subject ID, COVID-19 status, age in years and sex. Where HLA class I and class II types were available, the types were taken from metadata supplied by the sample provider, not from assay-based typing.

Study-wide findings and limitations: Clinical and demographic metadata were provided uncurated, with the amount varying by source and participant.

CDR1 is given as MNHEY and CDR2 as SVGEGT, both from the germline V gene. Between the V and J ends, shortened by 0 bases and 4 bases respectively, the junction contains 7 bases. The CDR3 contains 15 residues, cysteine and phenylalanine counted. The entry retains the CDR3 DNA only, 45 bases that are in frame from base 1. Whole blood was collected in K2EDTA tubes by collaborating institutions according to the institutions' own protocols. For TCRbeta analysis, collaborators shipped samples as frozen whole blood, isolated PBMCs, or DNA extracted from either of those sample types. The immunoSEQ Assay, a bias-controlled multiplex PCR, was used to amplify TCRbeta CDR3 regions from genomic DNA. The original pipeline was this. The number of nucleated cells in each sample was estimated from the amplification of reference gene primers within the assay. To quantify the absolute abundance of each unique TCRbeta CDR3 rearrangement, sequence reads were collapsed and filtered. For each sample, productive Simpson clonality was calculated as the square root of Simpson's diversity index across productive rearrangements. TCRdb took over this immuneACCESS table, retaining in-frame rearrangements with V and J assigned. Such tables are incomplete; in checked studies, under half of the missing clones stem from an unresolved V gene, and the remainder is unexplained. V and J calls and clone size are those listed in that table; D and trimming were worked out from the DNA. A total of tens of thousands of clones appear in this sample, around 78% of them only once. Over 9.5% of the sample is held by the ten biggest clonotypes.

This clone appeared once. This clone's antigen is unknown. The record has no base qualities; no much larger clone is one base away. This receptor was taken from a human donor in a cohort sampled during active COVID-19. The chain uses TRBV6-2 or TRBV6-3 and TRBJ1-6; the D segment cannot be called with confidence. The specimen sequenced was peripheral blood. The CDR3 protein: CASSYSGVYNSPLHF. The sequenced DNA is TGTGCCAGCAGTTACTCGGGAGTGTATAATTCACCCCTCCACTTT.